This TCR beta chain was retrieved from a study of blood T cell repertoires in COVID-19. For the study at large: Sources were T cells, B-cell-depleted T cells, or PBMCs; the material itself was cDNA or gDNA.

Germline loops: CDR1 SGHRS, CDR2 YFSETQ. This CDR3 spans 14 amino acids. V shed 0 bases and J shed 6 bases, with 13 bases lying between them. Repertoires were generated with immunoSEQ multiplex PCR, while TCRdb's copy carries only in-frame clones and drops some. Of approximately 20,000 clones listed, about nine tenths were seen once; the top ten hold approximately 25%. This clonotype originated in a human donor with active COVID-19. The donor label of this sample is uncertain. Sequenced sample: peripheral blood. This chain links TRBV5-1 with TRBJ2-7, with D perhaps matching TRBD1 (5 bases). In DNA, the CDR3 is TGCGCCAGCAGCTTGGATAGGGGCGGAAGCGAGCAGTACTTC. Translated, it gives CASSLDRGGSEQYF. The full variable domain, completed using reference TRBV5-1 and TRBJ2-7, is KAGVTQTPRYLIKTRGQQVTLSCSPISGHRSVSWYQQTPGQGLQFLFEYFSETQRNKGNFPGRFSGRQFSNSRSEMNVSTLELGDSALYLCASSLDRGGSEQYFGPGTRLTVT.